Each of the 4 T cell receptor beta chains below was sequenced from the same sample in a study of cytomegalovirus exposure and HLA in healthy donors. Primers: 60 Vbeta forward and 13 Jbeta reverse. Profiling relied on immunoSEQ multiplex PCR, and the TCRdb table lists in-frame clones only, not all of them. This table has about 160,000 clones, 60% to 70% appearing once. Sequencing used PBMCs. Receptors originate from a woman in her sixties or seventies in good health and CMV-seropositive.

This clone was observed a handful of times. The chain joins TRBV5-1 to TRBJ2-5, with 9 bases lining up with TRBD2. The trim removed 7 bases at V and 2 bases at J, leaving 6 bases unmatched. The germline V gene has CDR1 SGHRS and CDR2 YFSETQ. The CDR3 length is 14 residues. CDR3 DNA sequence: TGCGCCAGCTCCTTCGCGGGAGGGCAAGAGACCCAGTACTTC. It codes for CASSFAGGQETQYF.

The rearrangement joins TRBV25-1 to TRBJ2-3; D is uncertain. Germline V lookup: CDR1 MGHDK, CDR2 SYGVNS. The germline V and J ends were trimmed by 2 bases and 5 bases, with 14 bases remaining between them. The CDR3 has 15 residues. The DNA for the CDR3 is TGTGCCAGCAGTGAAAGAGGCGGCCCGGGAGATACGCAGTATTTT. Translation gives CASSERGGPGDTQYF.

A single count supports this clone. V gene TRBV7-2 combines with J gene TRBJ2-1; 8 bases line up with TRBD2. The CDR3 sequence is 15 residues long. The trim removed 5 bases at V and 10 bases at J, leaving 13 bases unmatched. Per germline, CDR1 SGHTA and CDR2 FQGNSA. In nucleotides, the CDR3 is TGTGCCAGCAGCCTTGGGACGGGAGGGCCGGGGGAGCAGTTCTTC. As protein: CASSLGTGGPGEQFF.

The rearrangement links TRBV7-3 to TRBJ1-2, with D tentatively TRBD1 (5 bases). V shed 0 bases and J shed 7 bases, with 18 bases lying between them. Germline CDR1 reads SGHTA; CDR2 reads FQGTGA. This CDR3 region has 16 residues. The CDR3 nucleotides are TGTGCCAGCAGCTTAACCCCCAGGGTCGGACCGGGTGGCTACACCTTC. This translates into CASSLTPRVGPGGYTF.